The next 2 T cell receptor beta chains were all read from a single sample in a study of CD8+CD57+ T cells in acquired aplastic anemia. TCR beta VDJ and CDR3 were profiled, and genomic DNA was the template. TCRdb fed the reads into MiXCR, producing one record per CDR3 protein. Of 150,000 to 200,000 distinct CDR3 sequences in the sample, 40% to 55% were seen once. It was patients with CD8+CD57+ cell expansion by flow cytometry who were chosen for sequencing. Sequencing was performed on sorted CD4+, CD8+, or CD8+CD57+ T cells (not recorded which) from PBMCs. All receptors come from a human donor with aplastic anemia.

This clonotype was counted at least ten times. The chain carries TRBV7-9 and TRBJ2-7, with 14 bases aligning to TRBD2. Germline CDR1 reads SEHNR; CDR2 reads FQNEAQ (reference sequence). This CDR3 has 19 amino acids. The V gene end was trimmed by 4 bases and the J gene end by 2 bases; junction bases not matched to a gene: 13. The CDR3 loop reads CASSSRQRLAGGRTYEQYF. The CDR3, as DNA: TGTGCCAGCAGCTCTAGACAGAGACTAGCGGGGGGGCGGACCTACGAGCAGTACTTC.

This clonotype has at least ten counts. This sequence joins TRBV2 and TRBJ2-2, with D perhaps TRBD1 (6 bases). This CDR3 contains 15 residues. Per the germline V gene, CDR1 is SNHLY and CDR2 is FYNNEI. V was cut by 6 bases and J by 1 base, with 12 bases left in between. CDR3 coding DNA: TGTGCCAGCAGGGCAGGGGCTGGGAACACCGGGGAGCTGTTTTTT. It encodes CASRAGAGNTGELFF.